A selection of T cell receptor beta chains follows, all from one sample in a study of human T cells and chemical hapten exposure. TCRdb called the 5' RACE reads again in MiXCR, with one record for every CDR3 protein. The sample records around 140,000 distinct CDR3 sequences, 4.1% being singletons. These receptors were obtained from a female donor in good health. Both conserved end residues are part of each CDR3. D genes are given only for firm matches. The size entry is marked missing in some rows and otherwise reads once, few, many or a size class.

size,V,length,D,J,DNA,CDR3
few,TRBV28,14,TRBD1,TRBJ1-4,TGTGCCAGCGGAGAGGACAGGGGGAACGAAAAACTGTTTTTT,CASGEDRGNEKLFF
many,TRBV6-2/TRBV6-3,12,-,TRBJ2-1,TGTGCCAGCAGTTACAAGTCTAATGAGCAGTTCTTC,CASSYKSNEQFF
many,TRBV6-1,14,-,TRBJ2-7,TGTGCCAGCAGTGAAGTGGCAGACTCCTACGAGCAGTACTTC,CASSEVADSYEQYF
many,TRBV6-1,11,-,TRBJ1-2,TGTGCCAGCAGTGGCTCCACGCAGGGTCCCTTC,CASSGSTQGPF
few,TRBV4-2,20,TRBD1,TRBJ1-6,TGTGCCAGCAGCCAAGATCAGAGAGGACAGGGTGGCACCTATAATTCACCCCTCCACTTT,CASSQDQRGQGGTYNSPLHF
-,TRBV7-2,16,-,TRBJ2-2,TGTGCCAGCAGCTTAGCGCTCTCCGCCGGGCCCGGGGAGCTGTTTTTT,CASSLALSAGPGELFF
many,TRBV6-2/TRBV6-3,14,-,TRBJ1-1,TGTGCCAGCAATCAGGGAGTTATGAACACTGAAGCTTTCTTT,CASNQGVMNTEAFF
many,TRBV2,13,-,TRBJ2-4,TGTGCCAGCAGTGAAGGGGGGCGGAACATTCAGTACTTC,CASSEGGRNIQYF
many,TRBV18,13,-,TRBJ1-2,TGTGCCAGCTCACCACCCGACGGCGATTTCTACACCTTC,CASSPPDGDFYTF
many,TRBV4-3,16,TRBD2,TRBJ2-1,TGCGCCAGCAGCCCTTCTAGCGGGGGGGTTAGAAATGAGCAGTTCTTC,CASSPSSGGVRNEQFF
many,TRBV4-3,17,TRBD2,TRBJ2-1,TGCGCCAGCAGCCAAGATAGCACTAGCGGGGTTTACAATGAGCAGTTCTTC,CASSQDSTSGVYNEQFF
many,TRBV6-1,11,TRBD2,TRBJ2-7,TGTGCCAGCAGCCTCGGACTAGGGAGGATTTTC,CASSLGLGRIF
many,TRBV7-9,12,-,TRBJ1-1,TGTGCCAGCAGCTTACTGAGCAGTGAAGCTTTCTTT,CASSLLSSEAFF
many,TRBV7-6,11,-,TRBJ2-5,TGTGCCAGCAGCCCACATGATAACCAGTACTTC,CASSPHDNQYF
many,TRBV5-6,15,-,TRBJ1-3,TGTGCCAGCAGCTTGCTACAGGGCTCCGGAAACACCATATATTTT,CASSLLQGSGNTIYF
many,TRBV7-9,15,-,TRBJ1-2,TGTGCCAGCAGCTTTTGGGAGGACGGGAACTATGGCTACACCTTC,CASSFWEDGNYGYTF
-,TRBV7-2,15,-,TRBJ1-1,TGTGCCAGCAGCTTACTTTCTGTGCCGAACACTGAAGCTTTCTTT,CASSLLSVPNTEAFF
many,TRBV4-3,14,-,TRBJ1-1,TGCGCCAGCAGCCGCACCGGGACCGAACGTGAAGCTTTCTTT,CASSRTGTEREAFF
many,TRBV7-8,16,-,TRBJ1-4,TGTGCCAGCAGCCCATACCTCGTAGGGGGGAATGAAAAACTGTTTTTT,CASSPYLVGGNEKLFF
many,TRBV6-4,11,TRBD1,TRBJ2-7,TGTAAGACAGGGCCTTCCTACGAGCAGTACTTC,CKTGPSYEQYF
many,TRBV4-1,17,-,TRBJ1-5,TGCGCCAGCAGCCAACGTAACGGACAGTATAGCAATCAGCCCCAGCATTTT,CASSQRNGQYSNQPQHF
many,TRBV7-2,14,TRBD1,TRBJ1-2,TGTGCCAGCAGCCGCGAGGGACAGGGCTATGGCTACACCTTC,CASSREGQGYGYTF
many,TRBV7-9,14,-,TRBJ1-1,TGTGCCGCACGCGGGGATTTTAGCAGCACTGAAGCTTTCTTT,CAARGDFSSTEAFF
many,TRBV28,15,TRBD2,TRBJ2-7,TGTGCCAGCAGTTTCGTAGCGGGCCGCTCCTACGAGCAGTACTTC,CASSFVAGRSYEQYF